This TCR beta chain is from a study of identical twins. Study-wide findings and caveats: Cross-sectional statistics, not tracking of the same donors, supported the conclusions.

As regards this clonotype: The antigen is unknown.

A single record per CDR3 protein comes from TCRdb applying MiXCR to the 5' RACE reads. The repertoire includes 500,000 to 600,000 distinct CDR3 sequences, roughly 21% of them detected once, and around 0.91% sits in the top ten. The CDR3 is made up of 19 amino acids. The J segment lost 3 bases and the V segment lost 3 bases, leaving 11 bases of the junction unmatched. CDR1 PRHDT and CDR2 FYEKMQ come from the germline V gene (reference sequence). The same data also contributed to another study, on T cells expressing NK-cell markers.

The rearrangement uses TRBV13 and TRBJ2-1; TRBD2 matches 13 bases. The receptor's source is a woman aged 18-29 years in good health. The material sequenced was CD4+ T cells sorted from blood. The CDR3 DNA follows: TGTGCCAGCAGCTTTGGTCCGCGGGGGACTAGCGGGGACTACAATGAGCAGTTCTTC. It codes for CASSFGPRGTSGDYNEQFF.